This TCR beta chain is from a study of regulatory T cells in long-lasting Graves disease. Looking at the study overall: Over 5 years of antithyroid drugs with positive TSH receptor antibodies was taken to mean persistent Graves' disease.

Regarding the study as a whole: Persistent patients shared more public clonotypes (around 2,500) than new patients (nearly 1,000).

Time point noted: persistent/refractory GD, antithyroid drugs over 5 years with positive TRAb. PBMCs were the source of the RNA used for TCR sequencing. Investigators prepared the TCR beta libraries by applying iRepertoire HTBI primers and Arm-PCR of CDR3 regions. MiXCR, applied by TCRdb to the multiplex PCR reads, yields one record per CDR3 protein. Among about 470,000 distinct CDR3 sequences listed, around a fifth were seen once. V was pared by 6 bases and J by 4 bases, with 7 bases between. The CDR3 contains 12 residues. The germline V gene has CDR1 MNHNS and CDR2 SASEGT. This clonotype was observed at least ten times. Its antigen is unidentified.

Sample: peripheral blood mononuclear cells (PBMCs), taken when the disease was refractory, from a patient treated with antithyroid drugs. The rearrangement links TRBV6-1 to TRBJ1-5; D gene unclear. This clonotype was sampled from a female donor with Graves disease. The CDR3 is CASRTLNQPQHF. The CDR3 nucleotides are TGTGCCAGCAGGACCTTGAATCAGCCCCAGCATTTT.